These T cell receptor beta chains were read from a single sample in a study of blood T cell repertoires in COVID-19. Here immunoSEQ multiplex PCR was the method, and the copy in TCRdb shows in-frame clones only, minus some. The sample has about 150,000 clones; about 83% are singletons. Sequenced sample: peripheral blood. The receptors were sampled from a human donor in a cohort sampled during active COVID-19. The CDR3 runs from the conserved cysteine through the conserved F or W. A D gene is named only where the DNA matches it firmly. Size tells how often a clone was seen (once, few, many) or the class of an expanded clone, and some rows leave it out.

J: TRBJ1-5
size: .
V: TRBV20-1
D: .
length: 14
CDR3: CSASRDASNQPQHF
DNA: TGCAGTGCTAGTCGCGATGCGAGCAATCAGCCCCAGCATTTT

J: TRBJ2-3
size: .
V: TRBV7-9
D: TRBD2
length: 16
CDR3: CASSERGVPRTDTQYF
DNA: TGTGCCAGCAGCGAGCGGGGGGTACCTCGCACAGATACGCAGTATTTT

J: TRBJ1-1
size: .
V: TRBV5-5
D: .
length: 14
CDR3: CASSQHLVQAEAFF
DNA: TGTGCCAGCAGCCAACACCTCGTTCAGGCTGAAGCTTTCTTT

J: TRBJ2-2
size: .
V: TRBV27
D: .
length: 15
CDR3: CASSLITGYTGELFF
DNA: TGTGCCAGCAGTTTAATAACAGGGTACACCGGGGAGCTGTTTTTT

J: TRBJ1-6
size: .
V: TRBV6-2/TRBV6-3
D: TRBD1
length: 20
CDR3: CASSYPPGTGPSSYNSPLHF
DNA: TGTGCCAGCAGTTACCCGCCCGGGACAGGGCCTAGCTCCTATAATTCACCCCTCCACTTT

J: TRBJ2-3
size: .
V: TRBV7-2
D: TRBD2
length: 16
CDR3: CASSLDVAGSTDTQYF
DNA: TGTGCCAGCAGCTTAGATGTAGCGGGGTCCACAGATACGCAGTATTTT

J: TRBJ1-2
size: .
V: TRBV30
D: TRBD1
length: 19
CDR3: CAWSVVYRGQGIINYGYTF
DNA: TGTGCCTGGAGTGTAGTGTATCGGGGACAGGGGATAATTAACTATGGCTACACCTTC

J: TRBJ1-4
size: .
V: TRBV7-8
D: TRBD1
length: 15
CDR3: CASSPRTGLNEKLFF
DNA: TGTGCCAGCAGCCCGCGGACAGGCCTAAATGAAAAACTGTTTTTT

J: TRBJ1-1
size: .
V: TRBV19
D: .
length: 13
CDR3: CASSIQGNTEAFF
DNA: TGTGCCAGTAGTATTCAGGGAAACACTGAAGCTTTCTTT

J: TRBJ2-3
size: .
V: TRBV7-3
D: TRBD2
length: 20
CDR3: CASSLIGPRRLAGEEDTQYF
DNA: TGTGCCAGCAGCTTAATTGGGCCTCGCAGACTAGCGGGAGAGGAAGATACGCAGTATTTT

J: TRBJ2-7
size: .
V: TRBV2
D: TRBD2
length: 13
CDR3: CASSMTSGGFQYF
DNA: TGTGCCAGCAGCATGACTAGCGGGGGTTTTCAGTACTTC

J: TRBJ1-1
size: .
V: TRBV6-6
D: TRBD1
length: 16
CDR3: CASRGGQGAMNTEAFF
DNA: TGTGCCAGCAGAGGGGGACAGGGGGCAATGAACACTGAAGCTTTCTTT

J: TRBJ1-3
size: once
V: TRBV6-2/TRBV6-3
D: .
length: 14
CDR3: CASSYAGAGNTIYF
DNA: TGTGCCAGCAGTTACGCGGGGGCTGGAAACACCATATATTTT

J: TRBJ1-3
size: .
V: TRBV5-8
D: TRBD1
length: 17
CDR3: CASSLIGGRGSGNTIYF
DNA: TGTGCCAGCAGCTTAATAGGGGGCAGGGGATCTGGAAACACCATATATTTT

J: TRBJ2-7
size: .
V: TRBV11-3
D: TRBD1
length: 14
CDR3: CASSSRDRAREQYF
DNA: TGTGCCAGCAGCTCTCGGGACAGGGCGAGGGAGCAGTACTTC

J: TRBJ2-7
size: few
V: TRBV7-8
D: .
length: 14
CDR3: CASSPPGLSYEQYF
DNA: TGTGCCAGCAGCCCCCCAGGCCTAAGCTACGAGCAGTACTTC

J: TRBJ2-5
size: .
V: TRBV4-1
D: .
length: 15
CDR3: CASSQEGPGGETQYF
DNA: TGCGCCAGCAGCCAAGAAGGCCCGGGCGGGGAGACCCAGTACTTC

J: TRBJ2-3
size: .
V: TRBV5-1
D: .
length: 15
CDR3: CASSLADRFLYTQYF
DNA: TGCGCCAGCAGCTTGGCGGACAGATTCCTCTATACGCAGTATTTT

J: TRBJ2-1
size: .
V: TRBV7-2
D: .
length: 15
CDR3: CASRPIGGLDNEQFF
DNA: TGTGCCAGCAGGCCGATAGGGGGTTTGGACAATGAGCAGTTCTTC

J: TRBJ2-7
size: .
V: TRBV2
D: .
length: 12
CDR3: CASSEGVGEQYF
DNA: TGTGCCAGCAGCGAGGGGGTGGGGGAGCAGTACTTC

J: TRBJ1-2
size: once
V: TRBV6-6
D: TRBD1
length: 15
CDR3: CASSYVAGTVYGYTF
DNA: TGTGCCAGCAGTTACGTGGCCGGGACAGTCTATGGCTACACCTTC

J: TRBJ2-7
size: .
V: TRBV11-1
D: TRBD1
length: 16
CDR3: CASSSQGYGALYEQYF
DNA: TGTGCCAGCAGCTCACAGGGGTACGGGGCCCTGTACGAGCAGTACTTC

J: TRBJ1-2
size: .
V: TRBV5-4
D: .
length: 15
CDR3: CASSSRTPFHYGYTF
DNA: TGTGCCAGCAGCTCGCGAACCCCGTTCCACTATGGCTACACCTTC

J: TRBJ2-7
size: few
V: TRBV2
D: .
length: 16
CDR3: CASSEFGMRNSYEQYF
DNA: TGTGCCAGCAGTGAATTCGGTATGCGGAACTCCTACGAGCAGTACTTC

J: TRBJ1-1
size: .
V: TRBV5-4
D: .
length: 14
CDR3: CASSINLANTEAFF
DNA: TGTGCCAGCAGCATAAATCTGGCGAACACTGAAGCTTTCTTT

J: TRBJ2-5
size: .
V: TRBV11-2
D: TRBD2
length: 15
CDR3: CASSFGGSLRETQYF
DNA: TGTGCCAGCAGCTTTGGCGGGAGCCTCCGGGAGACCCAGTACTTC

J: TRBJ2-1
size: once
V: TRBV2
D: TRBD1
length: 16
CDR3: CASSESRTGIYNEQFF
DNA: TGTGCCAGCAGTGAATCCCGGACAGGTATATACAATGAGCAGTTCTTC

J: TRBJ2-7
size: .
V: TRBV7-9
D: TRBD2
length: 14
CDR3: CASSSRGDGGEQYF
DNA: TGTGCCAGCAGCTCGCGGGGGGATGGGGGAGAGCAGTACTTC

J: TRBJ1-2
size: .
V: TRBV3-1/TRBV3-2
D: TRBD1
length: 14
CDR3: CASSLRQGLHGYTF
DNA: TGTGCCAGCAGCCTCCGACAGGGGCTGCATGGCTACACCTTC

J: TRBJ2-3
size: .
V: TRBV3-1/TRBV3-2
D: TRBD1
length: 16
CDR3: CASSQDLQGGTDTQYF
DNA: TGTGCCAGCAGCCAAGATTTACAGGGGGGCACAGATACGCAGTATTTT

J: TRBJ2-5
size: .
V: TRBV24-1
D: .
length: 16
CDR3: CATSEGTSPYQETQYF
DNA: TGTGCCACCAGTGAGGGGACTTCCCCGTACCAAGAGACCCAGTACTTC

J: TRBJ1-2
size: .
V: TRBV28
D: .
length: 13
CDR3: CASSSGANYGYTF
DNA: TGTGCCAGCAGTTCGGGGGCTAACTATGGCTACACCTTC

J: TRBJ2-7
size: .
V: TRBV3-1/TRBV3-2
D: .
length: 16
CDR3: CASSQHLPGSSYEQYF
DNA: TGTGCCAGCAGCCAACATCTCCCCGGGAGCTCCTACGAGCAGTACTTC

J: TRBJ1-2
size: .
V: TRBV28
D: .
length: 14
CDR3: CASSPQGGRYGYTF
DNA: TGTGCCAGCAGTCCGCAGGGAGGGAGGTATGGCTACACCTTC

J: TRBJ1-2
size: .
V: TRBV15
D: .
length: 15
CDR3: CATSRDYRDVYGYTF
DNA: TGTGCCACCAGCAGAGATTACAGGGACGTCTATGGCTACACCTTC

J: TRBJ2-7
size: .
V: TRBV6-6
D: TRBD2
length: 13
CDR3: CASSPGLAREQYF
DNA: TGTGCCAGCAGCCCCGGACTAGCGAGGGAGCAGTACTTC

J: TRBJ2-3
size: .
V: TRBV7-3
D: TRBD2
length: 15
CDR3: CASSLTSGGSDTQYF
DNA: TGTGCCAGCAGCTTAACCAGCGGGGGTTCAGATACGCAGTATTTT

J: TRBJ1-1
size: .
V: TRBV13
D: .
length: 13
CDR3: CASSLERGTEAFF
DNA: TGTGCCAGCAGCTTAGAAAGGGGCACTGAAGCTTTCTTT

J: TRBJ1-1
size: .
V: TRBV5-1
D: TRBD1
length: 19
CDR3: CASSPNPTGTGGANTEAFF
DNA: TGCGCCAGCAGCCCGAACCCCACCGGGACAGGGGGCGCGAACACTGAAGCTTTCTTT

J: TRBJ1-1
size: .
V: TRBV28
D: .
length: 13
CDR3: CASSDPGLSEAFF
DNA: TGTGCCAGCAGCGATCCTGGACTGTCTGAAGCTTTCTTT

J: TRBJ2-2
size: .
V: TRBV5-1
D: .
length: 15
CDR3: CASSLGARRAGELFF
DNA: TGCGCCAGCAGCTTGGGCGCGCGGCGCGCCGGGGAGCTGTTTTTT

J: TRBJ1-3
size: .
V: TRBV6-1
D: TRBD1
length: 13
CDR3: CASSEGTVLPIYF
DNA: TGTGCCAGCAGTGAGGGGACAGTCCTACCCATATATTTT

J: TRBJ1-3
size: .
V: TRBV9
D: .
length: 16
CDR3: CASSVGGIRSGNTIYF
DNA: TGTGCCAGCAGCGTAGGAGGGATACGCTCTGGAAACACCATATATTTT

J: TRBJ1-6
size: .
V: TRBV10-3
D: .
length: 15
CDR3: CAISESRTENSPLHF
DNA: TGTGCCATCAGTGAGTCTAGGACAGAGAATTCACCCCTCCACTTT

J: TRBJ1-5
size: once
V: TRBV18
D: .
length: 15
CDR3: CASSPIGDGRQPQHF
DNA: TGTGCCAGCTCACCGATAGGGGATGGAAGGCAGCCCCAGCATTTT

J: TRBJ2-3
size: .
V: TRBV9
D: TRBD2
length: 15
CDR3: CASSPVAGSTDTQYF
DNA: TGTGCCAGCAGCCCCGTAGCGGGAAGCACAGATACGCAGTATTTT

J: TRBJ2-7
size: once
V: TRBV27
D: .
length: 14
CDR3: CASKPWTALYEQYF
DNA: TGTGCCAGCAAACCCTGGACAGCCCTCTACGAGCAGTACTTC